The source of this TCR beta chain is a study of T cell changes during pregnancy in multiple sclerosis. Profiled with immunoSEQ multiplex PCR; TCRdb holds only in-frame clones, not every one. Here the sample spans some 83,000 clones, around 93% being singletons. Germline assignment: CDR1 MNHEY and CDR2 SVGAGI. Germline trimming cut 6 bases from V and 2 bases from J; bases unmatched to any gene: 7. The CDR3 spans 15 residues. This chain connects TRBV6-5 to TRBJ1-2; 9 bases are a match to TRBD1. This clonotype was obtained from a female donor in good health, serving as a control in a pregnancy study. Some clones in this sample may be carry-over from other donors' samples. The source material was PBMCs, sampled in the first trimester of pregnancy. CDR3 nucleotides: TGTGCCAGCAGCAGGGGGACAGGGAAAAACTATGGCTACACCTTC. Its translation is CASSRGTGKNYGYTF.